These T cell receptor beta chains were read from a single sample in a study of long-term antiretroviral therapy in people with HIV. Produced via immunoSEQ multiplex PCR; TCRdb's table is partial and in-frame only. The sample lists 20,000 to 30,000 clones, 79% occurring once. The sequencing here drew on unsorted PBMCs, taken 1.2 years after starting antiretroviral therapy. All receptors derive from a woman in her forties with HIV. CDR3s leave out the opening cysteine and the closing phenylalanine or tryptophan.

v_gene	j_gene	CDR3aa
TRBV7-9	TRBJ1-2	ASSLGFGALYGYT
TRBV6-5	TRBJ1-2	ASSYSPGAAYGYT
TRBV5-1	TRBJ1-4	ASSLGQNRNLQSNEKLF
TRBV27	TRBJ2-1	ASAYSPQGWKF
TRBV5-1	TRBJ2-3	ASSLVVAGGRTDTQY
TRBV19	TRBJ1-2	ASSLASQGLRSGGYT
TRBV4-3	TRBJ1-2	ASSQDVRPEALNYGYT
TRBV10-3	TRBJ1-1	AISARTGGSTEAF
TRBV6-1	TRBJ2-6	ASSVGTSLPSGANVLT
TRBV19	TRBJ1-1	ASSGVRTEAF
TRBV7-2	TRBJ2-7	ASSLALGWQSTDEQY
TRBV11-1	TRBJ2-1	ASSMGLAVHNEQF
TRBV4-2	TRBJ1-4	ASSSYRGADEKLF
TRBV29-1	TRBJ1-2	SVQRGAHGYT